This T cell receptor (beta chain) comes out of a study of blood T cells in healthy people across ages. Study-level findings and limits: Getting older went along with TCR beta diversity per million T cells dropping roughly linearly.

The authors ran a second PCR of about 7 to 11 cycles using a sample-barcoded 5' primer and a J-beta primer mix. Using its own MiXCR run on the 5' RACE reads, TCRdb lists one record per CDR3 protein. Of approximately 1.5 million distinct CDR3 sequences in the sample, 35% to 45% were seen once. In this sample, this clonotype turned up once. Its cognate antigen is unknown. Per-sample PBMC isolation yielded at least 6.5 million cells. The sequence came from a woman aged 18-29 years in good health. Material: blood.

CDR3 DNA: TGTGCCAGCAGTGAATTAGCGGGAGGGCCCACCGGGGAGCTGTTTTTT. The encoded protein is CASSELAGGPTGELFF. V and J are TRBV2 and TRBJ2-2; 11 nucleotides line up with TRBD2. Germline CDR1 and CDR2: SNHLY and FYNNEI. This CDR3 comprises 16 residues. V shed 2 bases, J shed 4 bases, and the junction held 3 bases outside the gene matches.